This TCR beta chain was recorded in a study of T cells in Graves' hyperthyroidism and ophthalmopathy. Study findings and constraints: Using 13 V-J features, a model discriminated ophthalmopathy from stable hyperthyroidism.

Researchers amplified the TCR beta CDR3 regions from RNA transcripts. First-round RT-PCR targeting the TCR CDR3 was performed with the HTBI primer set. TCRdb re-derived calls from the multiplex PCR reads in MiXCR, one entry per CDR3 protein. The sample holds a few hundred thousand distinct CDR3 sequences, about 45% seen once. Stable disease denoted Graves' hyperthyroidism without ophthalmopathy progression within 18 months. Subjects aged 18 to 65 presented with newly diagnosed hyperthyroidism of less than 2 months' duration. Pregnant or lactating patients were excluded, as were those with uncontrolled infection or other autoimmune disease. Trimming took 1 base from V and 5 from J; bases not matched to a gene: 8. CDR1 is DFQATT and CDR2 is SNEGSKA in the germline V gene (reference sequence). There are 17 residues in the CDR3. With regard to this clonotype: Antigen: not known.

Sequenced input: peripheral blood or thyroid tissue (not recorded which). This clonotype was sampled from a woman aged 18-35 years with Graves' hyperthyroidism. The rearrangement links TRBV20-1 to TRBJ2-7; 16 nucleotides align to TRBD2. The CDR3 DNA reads TGCAGTGCTAGAGGGGGGACTAGCGGGAGGGCGTTTGACGAGCAGTACTTC. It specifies CSARGGTSGRAFDEQYF.